The clone carrying this T cell receptor beta chain appeared once. Different DNA sequences within this sample yield the same CDR3. The data belong to a study of blood T cell repertoires in COVID-19. For the study at large: The United States, Italy and Spain supplied acute and convalescent COVID-19 samples. PBMCs, B-cell-depleted T cells, or T cells were the source of the cDNA or gDNA that made up the material.

The CDR3 extends over 12 amino acids. CDR1 is MDHEN, CDR2 SYDVKM, per germline. Trimming shortened V by 1 base and J by 4 bases, and 4 bases separated the two germline ends. This table comes from immunoSEQ multiplex PCR, and its TCRdb copy is limited to in-frame clones, with some not included. The table has hundreds of thousands of clones, roughly nine tenths seen once. Participant age was about 18 to 89 years, and participants resided in fewer than 25 US areas. V and J are TRBV28 and TRBJ1-2; no definite D call. The sample was PBMCs or T cells enriched from blood (not recorded which). The sequence derives from a man in his late teens or twenties who had recovered from COVID-19. In nucleotides, the CDR3 is TGTGCCAGCAGTTTATCGGGCTATGGCTACACCTTC. Translating gives CASSLSGYGYTF.